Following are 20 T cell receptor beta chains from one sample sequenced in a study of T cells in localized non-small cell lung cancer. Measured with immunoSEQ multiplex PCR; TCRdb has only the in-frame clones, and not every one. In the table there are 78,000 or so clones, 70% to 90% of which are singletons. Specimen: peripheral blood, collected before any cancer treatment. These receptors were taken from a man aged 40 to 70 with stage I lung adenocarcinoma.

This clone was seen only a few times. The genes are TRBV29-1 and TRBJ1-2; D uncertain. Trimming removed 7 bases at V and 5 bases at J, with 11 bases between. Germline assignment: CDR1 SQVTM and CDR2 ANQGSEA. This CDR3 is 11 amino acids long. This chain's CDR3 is CSASTRYGYTF. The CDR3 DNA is TGCAGCGCTTCGACACGGTATGGCTACACCTTC.

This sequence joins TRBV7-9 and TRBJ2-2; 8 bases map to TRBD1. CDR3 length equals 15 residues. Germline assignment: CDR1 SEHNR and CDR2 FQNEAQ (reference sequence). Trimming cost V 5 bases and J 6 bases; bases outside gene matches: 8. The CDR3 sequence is CASSPGTGPPGELFF. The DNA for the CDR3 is TGTGCCAGCAGCCCCGGGACAGGCCCACCCGGGGAGCTGTTTTTT.

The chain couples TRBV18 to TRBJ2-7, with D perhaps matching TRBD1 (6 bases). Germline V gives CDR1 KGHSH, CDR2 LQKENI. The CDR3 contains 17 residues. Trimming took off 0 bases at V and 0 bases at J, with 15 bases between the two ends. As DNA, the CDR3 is TGTGCCAGCTCACCACCGGGTCGGACAGCTGTCTCCTACGAGCAGTACTTC. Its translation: CASSPPGRTAVSYEQYF. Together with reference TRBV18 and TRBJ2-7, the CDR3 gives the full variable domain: NAGVMQNPRHLVRRRGQEARLRCSPMKGHSHVYWYRQLPEEGLKFMVYLQKENIIDESGMPKERFSAEFPKEGPSILRIQQVVRGDSAAYFCASSPPGRTAVSYEQYFGPGTRLTVT.

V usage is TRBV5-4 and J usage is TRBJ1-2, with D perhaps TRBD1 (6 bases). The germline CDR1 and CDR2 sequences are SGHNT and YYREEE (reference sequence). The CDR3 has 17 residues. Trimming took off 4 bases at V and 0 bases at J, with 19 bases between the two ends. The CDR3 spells CASSPIPQGATNYGYTF. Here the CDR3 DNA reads TGTGCCAGCAGCCCGATCCCACAGGGCGCAACTAACTATGGCTACACCTTC.

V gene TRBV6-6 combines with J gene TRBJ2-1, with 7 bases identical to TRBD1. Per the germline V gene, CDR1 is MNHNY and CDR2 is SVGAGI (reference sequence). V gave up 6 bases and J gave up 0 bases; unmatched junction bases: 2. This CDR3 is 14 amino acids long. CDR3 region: CASSDRDSYNEQFF. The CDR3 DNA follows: TGTGCCAGCAGCGACAGGGACTCCTACAATGAGCAGTTCTTC.

The CDR3 region has the DNA TGTGCCAGTAGTCGGGACAGCCGCTACGAATCCTACGAGCAGTACTTC. Amino acid sequence: CASSRDSRYESYEQYF. V and J are TRBV19 and TRBJ2-7; TRBD1 aligns across 7 bases. This CDR3 has 16 amino acids. From germline, CDR1 is LNHDA and CDR2 SQIVND (reference sequence). V shed 5 bases, J shed 1 base, and the junction held 11 bases outside the gene matches.

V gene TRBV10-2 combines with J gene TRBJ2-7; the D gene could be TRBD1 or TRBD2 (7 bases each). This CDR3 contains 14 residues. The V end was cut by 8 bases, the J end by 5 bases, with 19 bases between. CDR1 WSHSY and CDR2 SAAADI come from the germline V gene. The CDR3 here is CASARQGGRDEQYF. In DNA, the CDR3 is TGCGCCAGCGCCCGACAGGGAGGGAGAGACGAGCAGTACTTC.

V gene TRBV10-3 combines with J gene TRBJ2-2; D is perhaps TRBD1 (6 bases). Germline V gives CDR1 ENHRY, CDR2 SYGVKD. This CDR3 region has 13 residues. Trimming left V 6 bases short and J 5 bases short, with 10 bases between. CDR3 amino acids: CAISLTGTGELFF. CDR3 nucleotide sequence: TGTGCCATCAGCCTTACAGGGACCGGGGAGCTGTTTTTT.

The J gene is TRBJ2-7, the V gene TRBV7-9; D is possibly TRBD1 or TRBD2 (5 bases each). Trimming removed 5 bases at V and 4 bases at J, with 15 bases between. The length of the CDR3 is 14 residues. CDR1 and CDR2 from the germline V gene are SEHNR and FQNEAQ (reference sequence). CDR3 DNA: TGTGCCAGCAGCCTCCCGGGGCCGCCTTACGAGCAGTACTTC. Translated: CASSLPGPPYEQYF.

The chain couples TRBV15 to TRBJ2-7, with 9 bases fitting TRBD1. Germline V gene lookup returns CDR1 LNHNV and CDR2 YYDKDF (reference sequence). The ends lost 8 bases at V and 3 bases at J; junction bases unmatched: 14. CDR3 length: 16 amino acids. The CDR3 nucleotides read TGTGCCACCGGTCCTGGACAGGGGCTAGGCAGCTACGAGCAGTACTTC. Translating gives CATGPGQGLGSYEQYF.

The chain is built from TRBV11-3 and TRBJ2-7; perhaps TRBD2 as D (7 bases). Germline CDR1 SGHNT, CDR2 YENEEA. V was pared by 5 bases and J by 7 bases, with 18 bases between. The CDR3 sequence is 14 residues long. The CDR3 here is CASSPSGDYPEQYF. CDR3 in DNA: TGTGCCAGCAGCCCGTCAGGGGACTACCCAGAGCAGTACTTC.

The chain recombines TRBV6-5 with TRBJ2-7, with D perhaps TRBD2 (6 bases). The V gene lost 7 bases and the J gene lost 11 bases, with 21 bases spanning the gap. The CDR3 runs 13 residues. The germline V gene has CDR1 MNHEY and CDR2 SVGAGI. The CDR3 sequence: CASMGRQSAREYF. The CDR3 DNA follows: TGTGCCAGCATGGGGAGGCAGTCGGCTCGGGAGTACTTC.

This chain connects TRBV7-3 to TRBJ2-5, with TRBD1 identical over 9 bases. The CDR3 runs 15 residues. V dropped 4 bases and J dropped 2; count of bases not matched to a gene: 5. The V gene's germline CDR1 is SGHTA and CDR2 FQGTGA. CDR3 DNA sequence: TGTGCCAGCAGCTATGGGACAGGGTCTCAAGAGACCCAGTACTTC. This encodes CASSYGTGSQETQYF.

The CDR3 sequence: CASSPPGETQYF. For the CDR3, the DNA is TGCGCCAGCAGCCCTCCAGGAGAGACCCAGTACTTC. The rearrangement uses TRBV5-1 and TRBJ2-5; D is uncertain. Per germline, CDR1 SGHRS and CDR2 YFSETQ. Trimming removed 4 bases at V and 4 bases at J, with 8 bases between. The CDR3 loop spans 12 amino acids. The full variable domain, its missing parts supplied by reference TRBV5-1 and TRBJ2-5, is KAGVTQTPRYLIKTRGQQVTLSCSPISGHRSVSWYQQTPGQGLQFLFEYFSETQRNKGNFPGRFSGRQFSNSRSEMNVSTLELGDSALYLCASSPPGETQYFGPGTRLLVL.

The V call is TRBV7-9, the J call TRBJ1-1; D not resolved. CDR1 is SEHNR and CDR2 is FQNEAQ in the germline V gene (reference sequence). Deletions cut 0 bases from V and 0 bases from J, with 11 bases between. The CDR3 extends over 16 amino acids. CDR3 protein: CASSLAASAVNTEAFF. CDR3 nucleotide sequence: TGTGCCAGCAGCTTAGCGGCGTCCGCGGTGAACACTGAAGCTTTCTTT.

In DNA, the CDR3 is TGTGCCACCAGCGTGGGGACACTCTACGAGCAGTACTTC. It specifies CATSVGTLYEQYF. The chain is built from TRBV15 and TRBJ2-7, with D maybe TRBD1 (6 bases). Germline loops: CDR1 LNHNV, CDR2 YYDKDF (reference sequence). Trimming took off 5 bases at V and 3 bases at J, with 11 bases between the two ends. This CDR3 has 13 residues.

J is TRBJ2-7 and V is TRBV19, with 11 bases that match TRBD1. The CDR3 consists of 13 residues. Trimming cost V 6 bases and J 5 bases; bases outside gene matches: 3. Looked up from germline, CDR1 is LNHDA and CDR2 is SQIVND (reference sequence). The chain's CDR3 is CASSRGQGDEQYF. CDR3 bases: TGTGCCAGTAGCCGGGGACAGGGGGACGAGCAGTACTTC.

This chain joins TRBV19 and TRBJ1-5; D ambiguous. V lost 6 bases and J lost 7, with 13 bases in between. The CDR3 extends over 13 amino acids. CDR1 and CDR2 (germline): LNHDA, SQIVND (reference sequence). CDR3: CASRFAVEQPQHF. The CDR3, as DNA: TGTGCCAGTAGGTTCGCGGTGGAGCAGCCCCAGCATTTT.

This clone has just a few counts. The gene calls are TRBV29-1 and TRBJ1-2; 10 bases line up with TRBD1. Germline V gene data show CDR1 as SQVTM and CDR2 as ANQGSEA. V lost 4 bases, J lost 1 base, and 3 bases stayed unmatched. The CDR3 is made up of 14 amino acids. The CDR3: CSVATGGRNYGYTF. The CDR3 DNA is TGCAGCGTTGCGACAGGGGGCCGTAACTATGGCTACACCTTC.

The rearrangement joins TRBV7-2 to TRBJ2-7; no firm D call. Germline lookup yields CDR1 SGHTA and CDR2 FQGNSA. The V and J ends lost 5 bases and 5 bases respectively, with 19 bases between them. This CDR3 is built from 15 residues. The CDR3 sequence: CASSHPGSRSNEQYF. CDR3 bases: TGTGCCAGCAGCCACCCCGGGTCTAGGAGTAACGAGCAGTACTTC.